This T cell receptor (beta chain) was found in a study of cytomegalovirus exposure and HLA in healthy donors. 60 Vbeta and 13 Jbeta primers were used in PCR. Measured with immunoSEQ multiplex PCR; TCRdb has only the in-frame clones, and not every one. Among over 150,000 clones, roughly two thirds were seen once, and the ten largest hold 2.5% to 3%. Sequences were obtained from PBMCs. This clonotype was obtained from a woman in her twenties or thirties in good health and CMV-seronegative.

This CDR3 reads CASSLMGRTDTQYF. DNA of the CDR3: TGTGCCAGCAGTTTGATGGGCCGCACAGATACGCAGTATTTT. The chain is built from TRBV28 and TRBJ2-3; unclear D gene. The CDR3 runs to 14 residues. V was shortened by 3 bases and J by 1 base, with 8 bases between the two germline ends. Germline V gene sequence: CDR1 MDHEN, CDR2 SYDVKM.